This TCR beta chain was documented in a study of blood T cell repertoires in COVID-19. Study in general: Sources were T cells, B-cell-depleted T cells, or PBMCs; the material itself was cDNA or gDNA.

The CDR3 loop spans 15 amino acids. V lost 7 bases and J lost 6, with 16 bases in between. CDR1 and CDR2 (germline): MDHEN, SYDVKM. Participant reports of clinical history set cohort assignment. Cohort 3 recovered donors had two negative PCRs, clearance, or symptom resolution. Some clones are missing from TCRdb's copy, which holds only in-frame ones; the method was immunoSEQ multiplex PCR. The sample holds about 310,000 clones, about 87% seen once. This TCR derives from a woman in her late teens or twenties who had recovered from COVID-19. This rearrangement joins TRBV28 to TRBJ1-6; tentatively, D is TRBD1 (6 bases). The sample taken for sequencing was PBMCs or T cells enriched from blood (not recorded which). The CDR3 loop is CASTLRTALNSPLHF. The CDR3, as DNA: TGTGCCAGCACCCTGCGGACAGCTCTTAATTCACCCCTCCACTTT. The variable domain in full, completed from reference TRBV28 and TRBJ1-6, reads DVKVTQSSRYLVKRTGEKVFLECVQDMDHENMFWYRQDPGLGLRLIYFSYDVKMKEKGDIPEGYSVSREKKERFSLILESASTNQTSMYLCASTLRTALNSPLHFGNGTRLTVT.